These 10 T cell receptor beta chains were sequenced from one sample in a study of T-cell memory formation after mild COVID-19. TCRdb recomputed calls from the 5' RACE reads with MiXCR, one row per CDR3 protein. The table has some 210,000 distinct CDR3 sequences, roughly 27% seen once. The source material was PBMCs or a T cell subset sorted from them (not recorded which). The origin of the receptors is an adult woman who had mild COVID-19 (a few samples of this study predate the infection). Cell type and time point are not known.

This chain joins TRBV5-1 and TRBJ2-7, with unresolved D. Trimming stripped 0 bases from V and 1 base from J, with 14 bases between. Germline V gene sequence: CDR1 SGHRS, CDR2 YFSETQ. CDR3 length: 16 residues. The chain's CDR3 is CASSLGGDAPSYEQYF. The DNA for the CDR3 is TGCGCCAGCAGCTTGGGGGGTGACGCCCCTTCCTACGAGCAGTACTTC.

The chain couples TRBV6-5 to TRBJ1-6, with D tentatively TRBD1 (6 bases). In germline, CDR1 is MNHEY, CDR2 SVGAGI. The CDR3 is 15 amino acids. The V and J ends lost 3 bases and 6 bases respectively, with 12 bases between them. CDR3 nucleotide sequence: TGTGCCAGCAGTTATGGGCAGGGGTTTAATTCACCCCTCCACTTT. Protein sequence: CASSYGQGFNSPLHF.

This chain uses TRBV6-1 with TRBJ1-1; tentatively, D is TRBD1 (5 bases). The CDR3 extends over 15 amino acids. In germline, CDR1 is MNHNS, CDR2 SASEGT. The ends were cut back, 1 base at V and 6 bases at J, with 15 bases in the middle. CDR3 nucleotides: TGTGCCAGCAGTGAAGTGGGTCAAGGGGCGGCTGAAGCTTTCTTT. It specifies CASSEVGQGAAEAFF.

The chain recombines TRBV20-1 with TRBJ1-1; D ambiguous. This CDR3 comprises 12 residues. The germline gives CDR1 DFQATT, CDR2 SNEGSKA (reference sequence). V gave up 2 bases and J gave up 1 base, with 5 bases separating them. DNA of the CDR3: TGCAGTGCTAGACCAAGGAACACTGAAGCTTTCTTT. It yields the protein CSARPRNTEAFF.

The chain has TRBV5-6 and TRBJ1-5, with 7 nucleotides matching TRBD1. The CDR3 extends over 15 amino acids. Per the germline V gene, CDR1 is SGHDT and CDR2 is YYEEEE. V shed 0 bases, J shed 4 bases, and the junction held 4 bases outside the gene matches. For the CDR3, the DNA is TGTGCCAGCAGCTTGGGGACAGGTCGAAATCAGCCCCAGCATTTT. Its protein product is CASSLGTGRNQPQHF.

The V gene is TRBV2, the J gene TRBJ1-2, with D unclear. This CDR3 contains 11 residues. CDR1 and CDR2 (germline): SNHLY, FYNNEI. The V end was cut by 6 bases, the J end by 6 bases, with 8 bases between. The CDR3 region is CASRALDGYTF. The CDR3 DNA sequence: TGTGCCAGCAGGGCCTTGGATGGCTACACCTTC.

This clonotype was seen a few times. The chain couples TRBV5-1 to TRBJ1-4, with TRBD1 identical over 8 bases. Germline V gene lookup returns CDR1 SGHRS and CDR2 YFSETQ. Germline trimming cut 4 bases from V and 11 bases from J; bases unmatched to any gene: 7. The CDR3 is made up of 13 amino acids. The CDR3 DNA reads TGCGCCAGCAGCCCAGGGGGCGGGGAGAAACTGTTTTTT. This gives the protein CASSPGGGEKLFF. Together with reference TRBV5-1 and TRBJ1-4, the CDR3 gives the full variable domain: KAGVTQTPRYLIKTRGQQVTLSCSPISGHRSVSWYQQTPGQGLQFLFEYFSETQRNKGNFPGRFSGRQFSNSRSEMNVSTLELGDSALYLCASSPGGGEKLFFGSGTQLSVL.

This clonotype was seen a handful of times. In DNA, the CDR3 is TGTGCCAGCAGTTCAAGGACAGGGGGGAACACTGAAGCTTTCTTT. This translates into CASSSRTGGNTEAFF. This rearrangement joins TRBV12-3 or TRBV12-4 to TRBJ1-1; 10 bases fit TRBD1. V shed 4 bases and J 1 base; nucleotides not matched to a gene: 3. There are 15 residues in the CDR3.

J is TRBJ2-3 and V is TRBV20-1, with 8 bases aligning to TRBD2. CDR3 length: 14 amino acids. The trim removed 2 bases at V and 10 bases at J, leaving 11 bases unmatched. In germline, CDR1 is DFQATT, CDR2 SNEGSKA (reference sequence). The DNA of the CDR3 is TGCAGTGCTAGAACGCGGGGGGCCCACGCTCCGCAGTATTTT. This sequence encodes CSARTRGAHAPQYF.

The rearrangement uses TRBV5-1 and TRBJ1-5; no reliable D call. The CDR3 loop spans 15 amino acids. Germline loops: CDR1 SGHRS, CDR2 YFSETQ. The V and J ends lost 4 bases and 5 bases respectively, with 16 bases between them. The CDR3 bases are TGCGCCAGCAGCAACGGGGTCCCCGAGGATCAGCCCCAGCATTTT. It yields the protein CASSNGVPEDQPQHF.